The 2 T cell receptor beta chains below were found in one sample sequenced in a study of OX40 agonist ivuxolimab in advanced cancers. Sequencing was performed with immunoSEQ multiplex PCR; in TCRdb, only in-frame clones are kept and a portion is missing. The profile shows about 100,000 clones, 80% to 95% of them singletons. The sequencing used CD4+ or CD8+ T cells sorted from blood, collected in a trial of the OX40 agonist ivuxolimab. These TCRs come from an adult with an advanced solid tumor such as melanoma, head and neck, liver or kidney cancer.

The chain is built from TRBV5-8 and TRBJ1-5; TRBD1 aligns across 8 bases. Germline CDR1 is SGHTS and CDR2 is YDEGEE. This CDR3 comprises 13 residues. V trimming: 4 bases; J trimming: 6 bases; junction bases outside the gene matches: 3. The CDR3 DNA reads TGTGCCAGCAGCGGACAGGGCAGTCAGCCCCAGCATTTT. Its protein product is CASSGQGSQPQHF. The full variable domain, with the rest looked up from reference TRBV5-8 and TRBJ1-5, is EAGVTQSPTHLIKTRGQQATLRCSPISGHTSVYWYQQALGLGLQFLLWYDEGEERNRGNFPPRFSGRQFPNYSSELNVNALELEDSALYLCASSGQGSQPQHFGDGTRLSIL.

The CDR3 reads CASSVEDRAGNTIYF. The CDR3 coding sequence is TGTGCCAGCAGTGTCGAGGACAGGGCTGGAAACACCATATATTTT. The V gene is TRBV2, the J gene TRBJ1-3; 8 bases align to TRBD1. Germline lookup yields CDR1 SNHLY and CDR2 FYNNEI. V lost 4 bases and J lost 2; bases outside the gene matches: 4. The CDR3 covers 15 residues.